The clone carrying this TCR beta chain came up once. The data originate from a study of blood T cell repertoires in COVID-19. Study context: In each case, the material was cDNA or gDNA derived from T cells, B-cell-depleted T cells, or PBMCs.

Per germline, CDR1 LGHDT and CDR2 YNNKEL (reference sequence). This CDR3 spans 16 amino acids. Deletions cut 1 base from V and 3 bases from J, with 15 bases between. Profiling relied on immunoSEQ multiplex PCR, and the TCRdb table lists in-frame clones only, not all of them. The repertoire holds 200,000 to 250,000 clones, with 82% as singletons. The specimen sequenced was PBMCs or T cells enriched from blood (not recorded which). The TCR originated in a woman aged 55-69 years who had recovered from COVID-19. This chain joins TRBV3-1 (or the pseudogene TRBV3-2) and TRBJ2-5; D is perhaps TRBD2 (7 bases). The CDR3 DNA follows: TGTGCCAGCAGCCAAGGGGGGGGCCGGGGCGAAGAGACCCAGTACTTC. This translates into CASSQGGGRGEETQYF.